The 24 T cell receptor beta chains below were found in one sample sequenced in a study of breast tumors, draining lymph nodes, adjacent tissues. TCRdb fed the multiplex PCR reads into MiXCR, producing one record per CDR3 protein. Altogether approximately 40,000 distinct CDR3 sequences are present, 35% to 40% being singletons, with the ten largest covering roughly 11%. The specimen was breast tumor tissue. Receptors originate from a female donor with breast cancer. Some clones in this sample may be carry-over from other donors' samples.

This clonotype was recorded once. This CDR3 reads CSARGGTGGIVPLHF. The CDR3 DNA reads as TGCAGTGCTAGAGGGGGGACAGGGGGGATTGTACCCCTCCACTTT. The V call is TRBV20-1, the J call TRBJ1-6; 11 bases align to TRBD1. Germline CDR1 DFQATT, CDR2 SNEGSKA (reference sequence). With 1 base clipped from V and 12 bases from J, the junction kept 8 bases outside the gene matches. CDR3 length: 15 residues.

This clonotype was recorded many times. The J gene is TRBJ2-2, the V gene TRBV7-2; no clear D. Germline lookup yields CDR1 SGHTA and CDR2 FQGNSA. The V end lost 2 bases, the J end lost 6 bases, and 13 bases lay between the germline ends. This CDR3 has 15 amino acids. Written as DNA, the CDR3 is TGTGCCAGCAGCTTATCTCGGGTTGGGGCCGGGGAGCTGTTTTTT. Its translation: CASSLSRVGAGELFF.

This clonotype was counted only a few times. The genes are TRBV6-2 or TRBV6-3 and TRBJ1-5; 7 bases match TRBD1. V shed 7 bases and J 7 bases; nucleotides not matched to a gene: 7. CDR1 MNHEY and CDR2 SVGEGT come from the germline V gene. The CDR3 runs 13 residues. The CDR3 region is CASTPTGLQPQHF. The CDR3 nucleotides read TGTGCCAGCACCCCGACAGGGCTGCAGCCCCAGCATTTT.

This clonotype was counted ten times or more. The chain uses TRBV13 and TRBJ2-3, with 9 bases that match TRBD2. V dropped 5 bases and J dropped 2; count of bases not matched to a gene: 20. The CDR3 is 20 residues long. Per the germline V gene, CDR1 is PRHDT and CDR2 is FYEKMQ (reference sequence). CDR3 region: CASSLVMKTSGDRHTDTQYF. The CDR3 DNA reads TGTGCCAGCAGCCTAGTAATGAAGACTAGCGGAGACAGACACACAGATACGCAGTATTTT.

CDR3 nucleotides: TGCGCCAGCAGCCCTCAGGGGGGGGGCACCGGGGAGCTGTTTTTT. Protein sequence: CASSPQGGGTGELFF. The chain combines TRBV5-1 with TRBJ2-2, with D possibly called TRBD1 or TRBD2 (7 bases each). The CDR3 covers 15 residues. Germline loops: CDR1 SGHRS, CDR2 YFSETQ. The germline V and J ends were trimmed by 4 bases and 4 bases, with 14 bases remaining between them.

In its sample, this clonotype was seen many times. The gene calls are TRBV7-3 and TRBJ2-6; weak D call: TRBD1 (6 bases). There are 15 residues in the CDR3. Trimming took off 5 bases at V and 2 bases at J, with 10 bases between the two ends. In germline, CDR1 is SGHTA, CDR2 FQGTGA. The CDR3 loop is CASSLGQPGANVLTF. The CDR3 nucleotides are TGTGCCAGCAGCCTAGGACAGCCTGGGGCCAACGTCCTGACTTTC.

This rearrangement joins TRBV7-6 to TRBJ2-7; D not resolved. The V and J ends lost 3 bases and 5 bases respectively, with 8 bases between them. This CDR3 spans 12 amino acids. CDR1 is SGHVS and CDR2 is FNYEAQ in the germline V gene. CDR3 in DNA: TGTGCCAGCAGCTTGTTTAGAGACGAGCAGTACTTC. Translated: CASSLFRDEQYF.

The V and J genes are TRBV5-6 and TRBJ2-3; tentatively, D is TRBD2 (7 bases). V shed 3 bases and J shed 6 bases, with 23 bases lying between them. The CDR3 is 17 residues long. Germline lookup yields CDR1 SGHDT and CDR2 YYEEEE. DNA for the CDR3: TGTGCCAGCAGCTCCCGGAGTGGGCGGGGGCCCGTGGATACGCAGTATTTT. Protein product: CASSSRSGRGPVDTQYF.

This clonotype was seen many times. The chain carries TRBV5-6 and TRBJ1-2; D unresolved. This CDR3 spans 14 amino acids. Per germline, CDR1 SGHDT and CDR2 YYEEEE. Trimming cost V 2 bases and J 5 bases, with 13 bases left between them. The CDR3 loop reads CASSFGVEDYGYTF. For the CDR3, the DNA is TGTGCCAGCAGCTTTGGGGTAGAGGATTATGGCTACACCTTC.

This clonotype is a singleton in its sample. The rearrangement uses TRBV5-4 and TRBJ2-5; the D gene is possibly TRBD1 (6 bases). Germline CDR1 SGHNT, CDR2 YYREEE (reference sequence). The CDR3 totals 14 residues. Trimming cost V 3 bases and J 2 bases, with 11 bases left between them. DNA for the CDR3: TGTGCCAGCAGCTCGGGACAAACTCAAGAGACCCAGTACTTC. Translation gives CASSSGQTQETQYF.

This clonotype was seen at least ten times. This chain joins TRBV6-5 and TRBJ2-5; D might be TRBD2 (6 bases). V was cut by 6 bases and J by 4 bases, with 15 bases left in between. Germline assignment: CDR1 MNHEY and CDR2 SVGAGI. This CDR3 contains 14 residues. The CDR3 reads CASSPRRGGETQYF. The CDR3 nucleotides read TGTGCCAGCAGCCCCCGGCGGGGCGGAGAGACCCAGTACTTC.

This clonotype was counted many times. V is TRBV20-1 and J is TRBJ2-7; TRBD2 aligns across 10 bases. CDR3 length: 15 residues. Trimming at V came to 3 bases and at J to 4 bases, leaving 9 bases not matched to a gene. In germline, CDR1 is DFQATT, CDR2 SNEGSKA (reference sequence). The CDR3 region is CSARATTSGNYEQYF. Here the CDR3 DNA reads TGCAGTGCTAGGGCTACAACTAGCGGGAATTACGAGCAGTACTTC.

This clonotype has ten or more counts. The V gene is TRBV12-3 or TRBV12-4, the J gene TRBJ2-1; TRBD1 matches at 10 bases. V shed 6 bases, J shed 9 bases, and the junction held 11 bases outside the gene matches. The CDR3 runs to 15 residues. CDR3 residues: CASSQTTGGTGEQFF. The CDR3 coding sequence is TGTGCCAGCAGCCAGACGACAGGGGGCACGGGTGAGCAGTTCTTC.

This clonotype was seen many times. The chain employs TRBV9 and TRBJ2-7; perhaps TRBD2 as D (6 bases). The CDR3 runs to 15 residues. The ends were cut back, 2 bases at V and 2 bases at J, with 14 bases in the middle. Germline assignment: CDR1 SGDLS and CDR2 YYNGEE. The CDR3 protein is CASSVGISGPYEQYF. In nucleotides, the CDR3 is TGTGCCAGCAGCGTTGGAATTAGCGGCCCCTACGAGCAGTACTTC.

This clonotype has a count of ten or more. The chain is built from TRBV4-1 and TRBJ2-3, with no clear D. In germline, CDR1 is MGHRA, CDR2 YSYEKL. The CDR3 consists of 15 residues. Trimming stripped 0 bases from V and 0 bases from J, with 7 bases between. The CDR3 sequence is CASSQEDQSTDTQYF. The CDR3 region has the DNA TGCGCCAGCAGCCAAGAGGACCAGAGCACAGATACGCAGTATTTT.

The V gene is TRBV24-1, the J gene TRBJ2-1; possible D gene TRBD2, 6 bases. Germline values: CDR1 KGHDR, CDR2 SFDVKD. Trimming removed 5 bases from V and 9 bases from J, with 13 bases in between. This CDR3 comprises 13 residues. The CDR3 DNA follows: TGTGCCACCAGTGGCGACGAGGAGGGTGAGCAGTTCTTC. Amino acids: CATSGDEEGEQFF.

This clonotype was found a few times. V usage is TRBV5-4 and J usage is TRBJ2-3; TRBD2 matches at 7 bases. V shed 9 bases and J 4 bases; nucleotides not matched to a gene: 14. The CDR3 has 15 residues. Germline CDR1 SGHNT, CDR2 YYREEE (reference sequence). CDR3 sequence (DNA): TGTGCCATCCTGGATTCGGGAGGAATCGCAGATACGCAGTATTTT. This encodes CAILDSGGIADTQYF.

This chain joins TRBV7-4 and TRBJ2-1; no reliable D call. Germline values: CDR1 SGHVT, CDR2 SQSDAQ. The CDR3 has 14 residues. Deletions cut 0 bases from V and 4 bases from J, with 7 bases between. Here the CDR3 reads CASSLADGYNEQFF. CDR3 coding DNA: TGTGCCAGCAGCTTAGCGGACGGATACAATGAGCAGTTCTTC.

This clonotype was counted at least ten times. This sequence joins TRBV6-2 or TRBV6-3 and TRBJ2-6, with 11 bases that match TRBD1. The germline V gene has CDR1 MNHEY and CDR2 SVGEGT. The ends lost 4 bases at V and 2 bases at J; junction bases unmatched: 7. The CDR3 contains 18 residues. CDR3 nucleotide sequence: TGTGCCAGCAGTTCCTCGGACAGGGGGCTCACTGGGGCCAACGTCCTGACTTTC. This gives the protein CASSSSDRGLTGANVLTF.

Ten or more counts support this clonotype. V usage is TRBV7-2 and J usage is TRBJ2-5; either TRBD1 or TRBD2 may fit D (6 bases each). The CDR3 covers 14 residues. Trimming took 5 bases from V and 2 from J, leaving 12 bases between them. Germline assignment: CDR1 SGHTA and CDR2 FQGNSA. The CDR3 reads CASSHRAGQETQYF. As DNA, the CDR3 is TGTGCCAGCAGCCACAGGGCGGGGCAAGAGACCCAGTACTTC. The variable domain in full, with the rest retrieved from reference TRBV7-2 and TRBJ2-5, is GAGVSQSPSNKVTEKGKDVELRCDPISGHTALYWYRQSLGQGLEFLIYFQGNSAPDKSGLPSDRFSAERTGGSVSTLTIQRTQQEDSAVYLCASSHRAGQETQYFGPGTRLLVL.

This clonotype came up a few times. With a much larger clone just one base away, this may be a read error. The rearrangement links TRBV7-8 to TRBJ2-1, with 8 bases aligning to TRBD1. The CDR3 length is 14 residues. Losses at the gene ends were 3 bases for V and 6 bases for J; bases not matched to a gene: 4. Germline V gene data show CDR1 as SGHVS and CDR2 as FQNEAQ. CDR3 bases: TGTGCCAGCAGCTTGGGGGACAGGAGCAATGAGCAGTTCTTC. Translated, it gives CASSLGDRSNEQFF.

This chain joins TRBV30 and TRBJ2-5, with D uncertain. The V gene lost 0 bases and the J gene lost 3 bases, with 8 bases spanning the gap. The CDR3 has 13 residues. Germline CDR1 is GTSNPN and CDR2 is SVGIG (reference sequence). The CDR3 DNA is TGTGCCTGGAGTGTGGGCGGTGAAGAGACCCAGTACTTC. It translates to CAWSVGGEETQYF.

This sequence joins TRBV20-1 and TRBJ2-3; no reliable D call. Per germline, CDR1 DFQATT and CDR2 SNEGSKA (reference sequence). V was cut by 5 bases and J by 0 bases, with 9 bases left in between. This CDR3 region has 13 residues. This CDR3 reads CSAAESSTDTQYF. For the CDR3, the DNA is TGCAGTGCTGCGGAGTCTAGCACAGATACGCAGTATTTT.

At least ten counts were recorded for this clonotype. V usage is TRBV18 and J usage is TRBJ1-4, with D maybe TRBD1 (5 bases). The germline V gene encodes CDR1 KGHSH and CDR2 LQKENI. The CDR3 extends over 14 amino acids. Trimming pared 2 bases from V and 8 bases from J, leaving 12 bases between. CDR3 DNA sequence: TGTGCCAGCTCACCAGTGACCCCAGGGGAAAAACTGTTTTTT. This gives the protein CASSPVTPGEKLFF.